This T cell receptor beta chain originates from a study of OX40 agonist ivuxolimab in advanced cancers. Study-level points and caveats: By week 6 at 0.1 to 3.0 mg/kg, blood CD4+ and CD8+ T cells had expanded clonally.

Comment on this clone: What it recognizes is unknown.

The method was immunoSEQ multiplex PCR; TCRdb's version includes in-frame clones alone and lacks a portion of them. The profile shows nearly 65,000 clones, 91% of them singletons. This CDR3 has 8 residues. Deletions cut 5 bases from V and 10 bases from J, with 2 bases between. The germline gives CDR1 SNHLY, CDR2 FYNNEI. The sequence derives from an adult with an advanced solid tumor such as melanoma, head and neck, liver or kidney cancer. The sequencing used CD4+ or CD8+ T cells sorted from blood, collected in a trial of the OX40 agonist ivuxolimab. The chain carries TRBV2 and TRBJ1-2; the D is unclear. CDR3 residues: CASSFYTF. Written as DNA, the CDR3 is TGTGCCAGCAGTTTCTACACCTTC.